This T cell receptor (beta chain) was profiled in a study of blood T cell repertoires in COVID-19. About the research overall: Acute and convalescent COVID-19 specimens originated in the United States, Italy and Spain. T cells, B-cell-depleted T cells, or PBMCs supplied cDNA or gDNA.

Study processing details: The assay estimated nucleated cells by amplifying reference gene primers. Sequenced by immunoSEQ multiplex PCR; TCRdb stores in-frame clones only, minus some. V and J calls and clone size follow that table, whereas D and trimming were derived from the DNA. The sample has some 95,000 clones, about 91% seen once. Germline V lookup: CDR1 SGHDN, CDR2 FVKESK. J lost 3 bases, V lost 5 bases, and 8 bases had no gene match. The CDR3 contains 16 residues. The genes are TRBV14 and TRBJ2-3, with TRBD1 identical over 10 bases. The clonotype originates from a human donor with active COVID-19. The donor label of this sample is uncertain. Sequencing was performed on peripheral blood. The CDR3 sequence is CASSTYPGQGTDTQYF. The CDR3, as DNA: TGTGCCAGCAGCACGTATCCGGGACAGGGGACAGATACGCAGTATTTT.